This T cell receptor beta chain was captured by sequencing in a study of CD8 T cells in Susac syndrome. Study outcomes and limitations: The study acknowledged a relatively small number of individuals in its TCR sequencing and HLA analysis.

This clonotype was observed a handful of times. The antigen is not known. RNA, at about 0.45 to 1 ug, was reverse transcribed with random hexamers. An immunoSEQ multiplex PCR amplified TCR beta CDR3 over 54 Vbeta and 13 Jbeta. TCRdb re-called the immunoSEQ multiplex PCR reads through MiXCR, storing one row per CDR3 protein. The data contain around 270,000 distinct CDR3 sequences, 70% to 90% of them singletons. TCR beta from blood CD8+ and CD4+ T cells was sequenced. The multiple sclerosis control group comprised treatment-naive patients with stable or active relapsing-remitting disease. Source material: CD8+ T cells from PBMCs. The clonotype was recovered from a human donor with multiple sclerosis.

The CDR3 bases are TGTGCCAGCAGTTTAGGTACAGGGGACACTGAAGCTTTCTTT. Its translation: CASSLGTGDTEAFF. This rearrangement joins TRBV27 to TRBJ1-1, with 7 bases that match TRBD1. CDR1 and CDR2 from the germline V gene are MNHEY and SMNVEV (reference sequence). CDR3 length: 14 residues. J lost 3 bases, V lost 2 bases, and 3 bases had no gene match.